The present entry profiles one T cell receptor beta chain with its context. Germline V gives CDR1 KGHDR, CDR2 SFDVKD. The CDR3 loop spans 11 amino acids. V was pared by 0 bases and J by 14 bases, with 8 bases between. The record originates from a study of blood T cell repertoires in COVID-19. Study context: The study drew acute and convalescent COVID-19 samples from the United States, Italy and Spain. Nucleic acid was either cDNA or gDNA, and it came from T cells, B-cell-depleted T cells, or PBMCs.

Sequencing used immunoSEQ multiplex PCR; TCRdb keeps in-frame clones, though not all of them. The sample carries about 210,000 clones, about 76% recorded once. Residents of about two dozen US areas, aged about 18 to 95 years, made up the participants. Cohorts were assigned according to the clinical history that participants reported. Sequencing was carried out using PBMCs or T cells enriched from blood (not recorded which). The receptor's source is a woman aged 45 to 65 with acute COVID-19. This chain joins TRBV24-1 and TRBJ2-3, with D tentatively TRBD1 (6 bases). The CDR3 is CATSDLGTRYF. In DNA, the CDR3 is TGTGCCACCAGTGATTTGGGGACAAGGTATTTT.